This T cell receptor beta chain came from a study of blood T cell repertoires in COVID-19. Study-level information: Specimens from acute and convalescent COVID-19 originated in the United States, Italy and Spain. The cDNA or gDNA used as material had been derived from T cells, B-cell-depleted T cells, or PBMCs.

Methods used by the authors: For nucleated cells, counts were estimated from reference gene primer amplification. The protocol was immunoSEQ multiplex PCR, while the TCRdb copy is restricted to in-frame clones and leaves out a portion. V and J calls and clone size follow that table, whereas D and trimming were derived from the DNA. The sample has around 280,000 clones; around 86% are singletons. Germline assignment: CDR1 PRHDT and CDR2 FYEKMQ (reference sequence). The J segment lost 5 bases and the V segment lost 5 bases, leaving 3 bases of the junction unmatched. The CDR3 covers 12 residues. The TCR sequence derives from a woman under 40 who had recovered from COVID-19. Specimen: peripheral blood. This sequence joins TRBV13 and TRBJ2-7, with 7 bases lining up with TRBD1. CDR3 coding DNA: TGTGCCAGCAGCCACGACAGGGACGAGCAGTACTTC. It yields the protein CASSHDRDEQYF.